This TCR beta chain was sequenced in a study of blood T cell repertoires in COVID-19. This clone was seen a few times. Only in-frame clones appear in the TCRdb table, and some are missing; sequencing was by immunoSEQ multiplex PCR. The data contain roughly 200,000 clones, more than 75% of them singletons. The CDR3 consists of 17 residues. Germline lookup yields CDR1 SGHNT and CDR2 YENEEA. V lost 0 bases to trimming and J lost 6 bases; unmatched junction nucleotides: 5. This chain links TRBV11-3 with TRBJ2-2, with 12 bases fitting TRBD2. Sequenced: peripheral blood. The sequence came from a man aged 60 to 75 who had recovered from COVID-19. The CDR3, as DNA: TGTGCCAGCAGCTTAGATTCAAGACTAGCGGGAGCCGGGGAGCTGTTTTTT. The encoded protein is CASSLDSRLAGAGELFF.